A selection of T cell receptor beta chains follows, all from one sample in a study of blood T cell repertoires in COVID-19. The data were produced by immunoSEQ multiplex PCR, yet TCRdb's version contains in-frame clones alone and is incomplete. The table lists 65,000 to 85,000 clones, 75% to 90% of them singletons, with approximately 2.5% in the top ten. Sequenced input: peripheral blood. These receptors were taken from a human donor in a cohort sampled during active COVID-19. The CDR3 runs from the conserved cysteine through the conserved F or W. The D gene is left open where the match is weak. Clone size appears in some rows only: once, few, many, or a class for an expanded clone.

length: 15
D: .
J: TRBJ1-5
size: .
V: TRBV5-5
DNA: TGTGCCAGCAGCTTGATGCTCGGGTTCGGTCAGCCCCAGCATTTT
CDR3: CASSLMLGFGQPQHF

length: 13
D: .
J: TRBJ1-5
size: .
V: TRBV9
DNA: TGTGCCAGCAGCCCCAGAGGTGATGGGCCCCAGCATTTT
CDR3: CASSPRGDGPQHF

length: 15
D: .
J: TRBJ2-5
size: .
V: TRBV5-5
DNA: TGTGCCAGCAGCTTGCGCGGTCTCCTACCAGAGACCCAGTACTTC
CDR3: CASSLRGLLPETQYF

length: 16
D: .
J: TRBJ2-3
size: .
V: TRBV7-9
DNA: TGTGCCAGCAGCTTAGCCCAGCGGGCGTCCTCAGATACGCAGTATTTT
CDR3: CASSLAQRASSDTQYF

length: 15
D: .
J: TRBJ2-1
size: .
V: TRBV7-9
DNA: TGTGCCAGCAGCTTAGGGCCCCTGGGGAGGAATGAGCAGTTCTTC
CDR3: CASSLGPLGRNEQFF

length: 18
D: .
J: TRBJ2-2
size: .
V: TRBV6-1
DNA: TGTGCCAGCAGTGATTTCTCGCTTGGGGGACAGAACACCGGGGAGCTGTTTTTT
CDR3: CASSDFSLGGQNTGELFF

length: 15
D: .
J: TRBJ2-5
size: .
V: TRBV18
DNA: TGTGCCAGCTCACCACCGATGAGGCAGGGGAAGACCCAGTACTTC
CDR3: CASSPPMRQGKTQYF

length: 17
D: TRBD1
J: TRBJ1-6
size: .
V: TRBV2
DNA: TGTGCCAGCAGTGTGGGACAGGGGCGCGGGTATAATTCACCCCTCCACTTT
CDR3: CASSVGQGRGYNSPLHF

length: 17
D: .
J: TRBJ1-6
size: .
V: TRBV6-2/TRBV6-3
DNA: TGTGCCAGCAGTTACTCGAACAGACGCACTGCTACTTCACCCCTCCACTTT
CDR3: CASSYSNRRTATSPLHF

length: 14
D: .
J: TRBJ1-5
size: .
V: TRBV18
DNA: TGTGCCAGCTCACTTTTGGGGGGGGATCAGCCCCAGCATTTT
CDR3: CASSLLGGDQPQHF

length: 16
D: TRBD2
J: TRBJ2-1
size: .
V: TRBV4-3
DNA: TGCGCCAGCAGCCAAGATCGGGCGGGGGTCTACAATGAGCAGTTCTTC
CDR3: CASSQDRAGVYNEQFF

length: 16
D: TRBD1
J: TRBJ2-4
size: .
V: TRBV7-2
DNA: TGTGCCAGCAGCCCTTGGGGACAGGGTCGGGGAAACATTCAGTACTTC
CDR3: CASSPWGQGRGNIQYF

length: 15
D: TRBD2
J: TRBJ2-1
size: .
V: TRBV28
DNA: TGTGCCAGCAGTTTGGGGACTAGCGGCCACAATGAGCAGTTCTTC
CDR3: CASSLGTSGHNEQFF

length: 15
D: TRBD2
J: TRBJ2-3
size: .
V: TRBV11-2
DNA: TGTGCCACCAGGACTAGCGGGGGGGCAGCAGATACGCAGTATTTT
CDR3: CATRTSGGAADTQYF

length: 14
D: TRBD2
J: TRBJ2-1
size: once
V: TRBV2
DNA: TGTGCCAGCCGGTCTAGCGGATCCTACAATGAGCAGTTCTTC
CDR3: CASRSSGSYNEQFF

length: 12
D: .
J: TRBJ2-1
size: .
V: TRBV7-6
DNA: TGTGCCAGCAGGGGCATAGACACTGAGCAGTTCTTC
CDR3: CASRGIDTEQFF

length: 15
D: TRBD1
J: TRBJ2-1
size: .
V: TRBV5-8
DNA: TGTGCCAGCAGCCAGGGGGACACGAGTTACAATGAGCAGTTCTTC
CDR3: CASSQGDTSYNEQFF

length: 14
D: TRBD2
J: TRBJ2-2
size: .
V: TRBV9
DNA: TGTGCCAGCAGCGCAGCGGGGGTGACCGGGGAGCTGTTTTTT
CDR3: CASSAAGVTGELFF

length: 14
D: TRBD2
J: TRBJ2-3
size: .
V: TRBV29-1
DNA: TGCAGCGTTGATAGTTCGCGGGAGTCAGATACGCAGTATTTT
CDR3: CSVDSSRESDTQYF

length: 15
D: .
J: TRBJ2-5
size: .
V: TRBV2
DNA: TGTGCCAGCAGGCGGACAGAGGGTGGTTACGAGACCCAGTACTTC
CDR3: CASRRTEGGYETQYF

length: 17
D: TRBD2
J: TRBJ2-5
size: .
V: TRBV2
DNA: TGTGCCAGCAGGAGTGCTAGCGGGGGGGGGAGCCAAGAGACCCAGTACTTC
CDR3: CASRSASGGGSQETQYF

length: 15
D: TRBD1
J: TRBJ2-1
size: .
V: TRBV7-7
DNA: TGTGCCAGCAGCTTGCAGATGACAGGGGGCAATGAGCAGTTCTTC
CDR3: CASSLQMTGGNEQFF

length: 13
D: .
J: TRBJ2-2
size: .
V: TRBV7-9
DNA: TGTGCCAGCCCCCCCCCGGGAACCGGGGAGCTGTTTTTT
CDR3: CASPPPGTGELFF

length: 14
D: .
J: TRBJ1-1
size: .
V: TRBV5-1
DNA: TGCGCCAGCAGCTTGGCCACAGGTAATAGGCAAGCTTTCTTT
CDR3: CASSLATGNRQAFF

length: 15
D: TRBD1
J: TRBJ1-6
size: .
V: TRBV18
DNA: TGTGCCAGCTCACCGCAGGGGGCTTACAATTCACCCCTCCACTTT
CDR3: CASSPQGAYNSPLHF

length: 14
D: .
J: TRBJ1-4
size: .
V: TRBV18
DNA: TGTGCCAGCTCTCTATCAGGGCTGAATGAAAAACTGTTTTTT
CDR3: CASSLSGLNEKLFF

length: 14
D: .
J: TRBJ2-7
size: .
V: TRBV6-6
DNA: TGTGCCAGCAGTTATGAGGAATTCTCCTACGAGCAGTACTTC
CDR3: CASSYEEFSYEQYF

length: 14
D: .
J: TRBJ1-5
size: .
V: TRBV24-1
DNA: TGTGCCACCAACAGGGCCGGGAAAGGTCAGCCCCAGCATTTT
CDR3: CATNRAGKGQPQHF

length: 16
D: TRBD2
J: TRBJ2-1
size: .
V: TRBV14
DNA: TGTGCCAGCAGCCAAGATCACGGGAGGGCCTACAATGAGCAGTTCTTC
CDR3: CASSQDHGRAYNEQFF

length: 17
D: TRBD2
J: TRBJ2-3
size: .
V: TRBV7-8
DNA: TGTGCCAGCAGCCACCCGACGGCGGGAGCCAGCACAGATACGCAGTATTTT
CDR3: CASSHPTAGASTDTQYF

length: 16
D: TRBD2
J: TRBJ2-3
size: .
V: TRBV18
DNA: TGTGCCAGCTCACCACCGAGGCTAGCGGGAAAAGATACGCAGTATTTT
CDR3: CASSPPRLAGKDTQYF

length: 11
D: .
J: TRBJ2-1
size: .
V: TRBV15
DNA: TGTGCCACCAGAAGGAGAGGCGAGCAGTTCTTC
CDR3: CATRRRGEQFF

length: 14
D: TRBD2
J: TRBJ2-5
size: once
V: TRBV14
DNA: TGTGCCAGCAGCACACTAGCGTCGCAAGAGACCCAGTACTTC
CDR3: CASSTLASQETQYF

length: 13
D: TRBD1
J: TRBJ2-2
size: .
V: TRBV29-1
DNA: TGCAGCGGTGGGACAGCTTCCACCGGGGAGCTGTTTTTT
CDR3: CSGGTASTGELFF

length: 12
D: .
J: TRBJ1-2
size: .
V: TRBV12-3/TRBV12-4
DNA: TGTGCCAGCAGTTTCCGGGGCTATGGCTACACCTTC
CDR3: CASSFRGYGYTF

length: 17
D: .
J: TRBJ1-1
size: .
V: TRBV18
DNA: TGTGCCAGCTCACCATGGATTCGGGGGGCGGGGAACACTGAAGCTTTCTTT
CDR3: CASSPWIRGAGNTEAFF

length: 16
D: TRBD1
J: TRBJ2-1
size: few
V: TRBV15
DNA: TGTGCCACCGCCGGGACAGCGGACAGTCAGAACAATGAGCAGTTCTTC
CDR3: CATAGTADSQNNEQFF

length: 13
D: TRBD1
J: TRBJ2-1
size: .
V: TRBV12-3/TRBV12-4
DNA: TGTGCCAGCAGCCAGGACAGGTACAATGAGCAGTTCTTC
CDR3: CASSQDRYNEQFF

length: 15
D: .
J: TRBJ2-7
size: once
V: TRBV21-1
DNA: TGTGCCAGCAACCCGCTAGGGGACAGGCGCCACGAGCAGTACTTC
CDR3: CASNPLGDRRHEQYF

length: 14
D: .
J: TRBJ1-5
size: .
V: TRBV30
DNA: TGTGCCTGGAGTCAGCAGGGAACAAATCAGCCCCAGCATTTT
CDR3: CAWSQQGTNQPQHF

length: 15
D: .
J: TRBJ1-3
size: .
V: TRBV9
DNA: TGTGCCAGCACCCCAGAGGGGGACGCTGGAAACACCATATATTTT
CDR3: CASTPEGDAGNTIYF

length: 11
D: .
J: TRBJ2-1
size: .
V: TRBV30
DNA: TGTGCCTGGAGTCAGGGAAATGAGCAGTTCTTC
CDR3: CAWSQGNEQFF

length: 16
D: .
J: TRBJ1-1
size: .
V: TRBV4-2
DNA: TGTGCCAGCAGCCAAGCGGGGGGGCAGAGGAACACTGAAGCTTTCTTT
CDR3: CASSQAGGQRNTEAFF

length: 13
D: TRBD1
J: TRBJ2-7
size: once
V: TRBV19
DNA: TGTGCCAGTAGTATCGGGACAGGGGGCGAGCAGTACTTC
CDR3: CASSIGTGGEQYF

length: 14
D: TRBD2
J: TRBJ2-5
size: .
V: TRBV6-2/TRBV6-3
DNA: TGTGCCAGCAGTAACTGGACTAGCCCCGAGACCCAGTACTTC
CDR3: CASSNWTSPETQYF